Here is one T cell receptor (beta chain) with its context. The sample is drawn from a study of blood T cell repertoires in COVID-19. Study in general: The United States, Italy and Spain provided the acute and convalescent COVID-19 samples. Sources were T cells, B-cell-depleted T cells, or PBMCs; the material itself was cDNA or gDNA.

In the authors' methods: Cell counts per sample came from amplifying reference gene primers. Data came from immunoSEQ multiplex PCR; TCRdb stores just in-frame clones and leaves some out. V and J calls and clone size are as listed in that table; D and trimming were resolved from the DNA. The table has roughly 80,000 clones, around 81% seen once. J lost 3 bases, V lost 4 bases, and 2 bases had no gene match. CDR3 size: 14 residues. The germline V gene encodes CDR1 SGHDT and CDR2 YYEEEE. The rearrangement links TRBV5-6 to TRBJ2-3, with 10 bases matching TRBD2. Sequencing used peripheral blood. The sequence was obtained from a human donor in a cohort sampled during active COVID-19. This CDR3 reads CASSGLAETDTQYF. In DNA, the CDR3 is TGTGCCAGCAGCGGACTAGCGGAAACAGATACGCAGTATTTT.